This T cell receptor beta chain was recovered during a study of immune evolution from preneoplasia to lung adenocarcinoma. Whole-study findings and limits: KRAS-mutant nodules had the highest T cell clonality.

The J segment lost 4 bases and the V segment lost 4 bases, leaving 10 bases of the junction unmatched. The length of the CDR3 is 16 residues. Germline V gives CDR1 SNHLY, CDR2 FYNNEI. Remarks on this clone: Its antigen is still unknown.

Resections took place in Japan or China from the mid-2010s to the late 2010s. Generated by immunoSEQ multiplex PCR, the TCRdb table keeps only in-frame clones and is missing some. The sample holds more than 9,000 clones, around 82% seen once. The sequence derives from a person aged 65-85 years with lung adenocarcinoma. The chain joins TRBV2 to TRBJ1-5; 7 nucleotides agree with TRBD1. Sequenced input: FFPE minimally invasive lung adenocarcinoma tissue. The CDR3 region has the DNA TGTGCCAGCAGTGTTGCACAGGGGAAAGTTAATCAGCCCCAGCATTTT. Residues: CASSVAQGKVNQPQHF.